Described below is a single TCR beta chain sequence and its context. No antigen is known for it. This entry is derived from a study of cytomegalovirus exposure and HLA in healthy donors. The study, taken as a whole, reports: Usually a TCR sequence was rare, but some public TCRs were found in many donors.

Clones were sequenced by immunoSEQ multiplex PCR, and TCRdb holds only the in-frame ones, with some missing. The sample gives under 200,000 clones, approximately 89% of which show up once; 4% to 5% is in the top ten. The germline CDR1 and CDR2 sequences are LNHDA and SQIVND (reference sequence). This CDR3 spans 18 amino acids. Unmatched junction bases numbered 16, after V lost 3 bases and J lost 7 bases. This clonotype originated in a man between 18 and 35 years old in good health and CMV-seropositive. Sequenced sample: PBMCs. The rearrangement links TRBV19 to TRBJ2-1; 9 bases are a match to TRBD2. CDR3 loop: CASSIGVLRGRARNEQFF. DNA for the CDR3: TGTGCCAGTAGTATTGGGGTCTTGCGCGGGAGGGCTCGTAATGAGCAGTTCTTC.